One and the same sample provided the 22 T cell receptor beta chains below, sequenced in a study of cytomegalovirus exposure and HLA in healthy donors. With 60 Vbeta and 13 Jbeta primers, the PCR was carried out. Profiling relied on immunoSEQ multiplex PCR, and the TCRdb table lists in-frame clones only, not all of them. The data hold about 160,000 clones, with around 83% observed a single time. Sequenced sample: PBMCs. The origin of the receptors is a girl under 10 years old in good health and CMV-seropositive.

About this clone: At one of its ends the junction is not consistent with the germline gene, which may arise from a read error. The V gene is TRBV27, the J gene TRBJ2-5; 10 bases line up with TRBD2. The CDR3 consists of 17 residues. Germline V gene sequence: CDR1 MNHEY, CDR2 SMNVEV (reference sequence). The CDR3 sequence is CASSLSMYGLAGESQYF. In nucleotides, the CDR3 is TGTGCCAGCAGTTTATCGATGTATGGGCTAGCGGGAGAGTCCCAGTACTTC.

CDR3 residues: CASSLVLGIAAFYNEQFF. DNA for the CDR3: TGTGCCAGCAGTTTAGTTTTGGGTATAGCGGCCTTTTACAATGAGCAGTTCTTC. V is TRBV27 and J is TRBJ2-1; maybe TRBD2 (6 bases). V was clipped by 2 bases and J by 4 bases, with 21 bases between them. Germline CDR1 and CDR2: MNHEY and SMNVEV (reference sequence). The length of the CDR3 is 18 residues.

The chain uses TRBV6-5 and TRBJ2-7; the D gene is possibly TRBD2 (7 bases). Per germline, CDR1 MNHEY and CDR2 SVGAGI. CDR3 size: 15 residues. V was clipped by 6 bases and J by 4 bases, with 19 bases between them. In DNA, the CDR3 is TGTGCCAGCAGCCGCGTCCCGGGGAGGGGGTACGAGCAGTACTTC. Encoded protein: CASSRVPGRGYEQYF.

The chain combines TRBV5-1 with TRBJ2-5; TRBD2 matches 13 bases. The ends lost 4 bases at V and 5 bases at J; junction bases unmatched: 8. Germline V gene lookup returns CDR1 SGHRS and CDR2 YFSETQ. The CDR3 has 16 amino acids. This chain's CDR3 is CASSPGLAGAGETQYF. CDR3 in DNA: TGCGCCAGCAGCCCCGGACTAGCGGGAGCCGGGGAGACCCAGTACTTC.

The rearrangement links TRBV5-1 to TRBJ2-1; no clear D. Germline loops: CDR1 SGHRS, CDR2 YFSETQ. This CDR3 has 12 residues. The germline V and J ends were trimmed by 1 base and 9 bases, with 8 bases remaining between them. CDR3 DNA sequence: TGCGCCAGCAGCTTGAGGAGCAGTGAGCAGTTCTTC. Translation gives CASSLRSSEQFF.

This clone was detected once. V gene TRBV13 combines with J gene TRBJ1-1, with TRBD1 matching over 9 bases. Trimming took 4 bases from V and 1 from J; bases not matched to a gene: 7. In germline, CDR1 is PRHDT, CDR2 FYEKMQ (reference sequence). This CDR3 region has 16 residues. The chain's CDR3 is CASSSRTGVENTEAFF. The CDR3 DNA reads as TGTGCCAGCAGCTCGCGGACAGGGGTAGAGAACACTGAAGCTTTCTTT.

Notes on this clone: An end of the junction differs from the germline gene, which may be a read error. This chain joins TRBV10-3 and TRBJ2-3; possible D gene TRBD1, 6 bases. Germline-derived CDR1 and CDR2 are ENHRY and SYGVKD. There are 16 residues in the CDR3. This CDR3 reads CAIRKTSTGSTDTQYF. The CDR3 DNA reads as TGTGCCATCAGGAAGACAAGCACAGGGAGCACCGATACGCAGTATTTT.

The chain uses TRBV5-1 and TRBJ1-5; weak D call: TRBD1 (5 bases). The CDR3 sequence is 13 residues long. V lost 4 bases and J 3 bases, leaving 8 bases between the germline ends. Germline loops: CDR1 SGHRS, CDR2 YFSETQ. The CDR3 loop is CASSPGSNQPQHF. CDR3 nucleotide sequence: TGCGCCAGCAGCCCAGGGTCCAATCAGCCCCAGCATTTT.

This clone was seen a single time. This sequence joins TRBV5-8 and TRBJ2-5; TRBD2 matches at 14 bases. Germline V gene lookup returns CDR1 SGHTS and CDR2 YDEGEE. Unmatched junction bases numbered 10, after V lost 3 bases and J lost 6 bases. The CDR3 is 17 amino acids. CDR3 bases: TGTGCCAGCAGCTGGGGACTAGCGGGAGCCGTGAGAAAGACCCAGTACTTC. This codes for CASSWGLAGAVRKTQYF.

CDR3 sequence (DNA): TGTGCCAGCACTGGGGCGCGGTACGAGCAGTACTTC. Its translation: CASTGARYEQYF. The rearrangement links TRBV2 to TRBJ2-7, with a weak D call TRBD1 (5 bases). V lost 7 bases, J lost 4 bases, and 11 bases lay in between. The CDR3 contains 12 residues. CDR1 is SNHLY, CDR2 FYNNEI, per germline.

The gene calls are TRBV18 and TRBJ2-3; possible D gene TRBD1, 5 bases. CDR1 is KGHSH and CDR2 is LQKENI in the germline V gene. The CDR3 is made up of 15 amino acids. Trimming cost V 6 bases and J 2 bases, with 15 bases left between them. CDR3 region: CASSGRWGSTDTQYF. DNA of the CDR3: TGTGCCAGCTCCGGACGATGGGGCTCCACAGATACGCAGTATTTT.

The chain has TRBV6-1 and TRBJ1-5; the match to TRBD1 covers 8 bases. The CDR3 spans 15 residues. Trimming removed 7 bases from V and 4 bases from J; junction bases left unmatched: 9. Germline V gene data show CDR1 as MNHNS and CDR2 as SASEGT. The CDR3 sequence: CASTRTGSRNQPQHF. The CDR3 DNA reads TGTGCCAGCACTCGGACAGGGTCGCGGAATCAGCCCCAGCATTTT.

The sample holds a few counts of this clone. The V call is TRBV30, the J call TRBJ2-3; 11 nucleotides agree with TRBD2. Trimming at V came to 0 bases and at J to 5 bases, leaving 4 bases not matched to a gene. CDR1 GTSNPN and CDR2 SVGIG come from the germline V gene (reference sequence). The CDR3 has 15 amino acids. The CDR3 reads CAWSVLAGEGDTQYF. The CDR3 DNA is TGTGCCTGGAGTGTACTAGCGGGAGAAGGAGATACGCAGTATTTT.

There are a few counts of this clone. CDR3 nucleotides: TGCGCCAGCAGCACAGGGAGTCCGCCGGGGGAGCTGTTTTTT. Protein sequence: CASSTGSPPGELFF. The chain joins TRBV4-1 to TRBJ2-2; weak D call: TRBD1 (6 bases). CDR1 is MGHRA, CDR2 YSYEKL, per germline. The V end lost 5 bases, the J end lost 8 bases, and 15 bases lay between the germline ends. The CDR3 consists of 14 residues.

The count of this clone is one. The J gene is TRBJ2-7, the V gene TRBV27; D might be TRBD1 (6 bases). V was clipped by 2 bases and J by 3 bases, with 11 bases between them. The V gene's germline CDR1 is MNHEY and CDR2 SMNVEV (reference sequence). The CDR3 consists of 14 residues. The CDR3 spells CASSLQGTFYEQYF. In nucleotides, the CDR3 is TGTGCCAGCAGTTTACAGGGGACCTTCTACGAGCAGTACTTC.

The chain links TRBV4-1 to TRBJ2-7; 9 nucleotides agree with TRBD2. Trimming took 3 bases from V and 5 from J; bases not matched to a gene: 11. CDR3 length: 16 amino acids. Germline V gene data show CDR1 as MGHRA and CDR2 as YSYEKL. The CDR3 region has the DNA TGCGCCAGCAGCCAGGCCCGGGGGCGGGAGGGCAACGAGCAGTACTTC. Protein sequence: CASSQARGREGNEQYF.

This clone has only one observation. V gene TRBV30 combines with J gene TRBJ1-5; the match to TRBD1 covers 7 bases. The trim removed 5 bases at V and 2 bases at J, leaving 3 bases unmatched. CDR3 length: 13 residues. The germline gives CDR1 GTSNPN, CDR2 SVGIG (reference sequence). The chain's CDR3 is CAWSTGGNQPQHF. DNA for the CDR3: TGTGCCTGGTCAACAGGGGGCAATCAGCCCCAGCATTTT.

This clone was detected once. The CDR3 nucleotides are TGCGCCAGCGGACAGGGAAGGAACACTGAAGCTTTCTTT. It yields the protein CASGQGRNTEAFF. The rearrangement links TRBV4-1 to TRBJ1-1, with TRBD1 matching 8 bases. Germline CDR1 and CDR2: MGHRA and YSYEKL. This CDR3 is 13 amino acids long. After removal of 8 bases from V and 1 base from J, the junction contained 3 bases not matched to a gene.

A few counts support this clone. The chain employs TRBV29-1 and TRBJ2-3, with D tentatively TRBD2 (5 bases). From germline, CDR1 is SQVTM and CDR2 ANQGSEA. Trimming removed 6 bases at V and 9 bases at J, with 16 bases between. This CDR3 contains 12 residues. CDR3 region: CSVELDFPTQYF. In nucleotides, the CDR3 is TGCAGCGTAGAGCTGGACTTCCCCACGCAGTATTTT.

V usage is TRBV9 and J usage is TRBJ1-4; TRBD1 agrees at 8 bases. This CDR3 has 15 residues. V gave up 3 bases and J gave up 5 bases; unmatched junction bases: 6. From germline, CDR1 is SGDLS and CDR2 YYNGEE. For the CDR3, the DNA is TGTGCCAGCAGCGCAGACAGGGGCCTCAATGAAAAACTGTTTTTT. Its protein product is CASSADRGLNEKLFF.

As DNA, the CDR3 is TGCGCCAGCAGCCCGATATTGACAGGGGACGGTGAAGCTTTCTTT. Translating gives CASSPILTGDGEAFF. The chain uses TRBV4-1 and TRBJ1-1, with 8 bases matching TRBD1. The germline V gene has CDR1 MGHRA and CDR2 YSYEKL. Trimming took 4 bases from V and 7 from J; bases not matched to a gene: 11. The CDR3 sequence is 15 residues long.

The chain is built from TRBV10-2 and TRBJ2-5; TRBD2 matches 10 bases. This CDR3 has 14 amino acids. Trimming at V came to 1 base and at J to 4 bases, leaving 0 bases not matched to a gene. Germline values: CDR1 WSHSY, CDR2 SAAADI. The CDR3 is CASSEWTSGETQYF. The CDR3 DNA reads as TGCGCCAGCAGTGAGTGGACTAGCGGAGAGACCCAGTACTTC.